Described below is a single T cell receptor beta chain sequence and its context. This clonotype was detected ten times or more. Its recognized antigen is unknown. Qualities for individual bases were not recorded, and no much larger clone is one base off. This specimen comes from a study of neurological immune-mediated disorders (dated 2019 in TCRdb). Concerning the study at large: Among the roughly 35 multiple sclerosis patients, relapsing-remitting MS accounted for some 30 and secondary progressive MS accounted for 3. Longitudinal samples, technical triplicates and paired sorted CD4+ and CD8+ T-cell subsets, alongside PBMC samples, were included among the roughly 100 TCR-beta libraries. The study compared peripheral blood TCR-beta repertoires of HTLV-I-associated myelopathy (HAM/TSP) patients, multiple sclerosis patients and healthy controls using UMI-based sequencing. The cohort comprised 68 subjects: roughly 14 HAM/TSP patients, some 35 multiple sclerosis patients and approximately 20 healthy controls. The paper as a whole reports these results and caveats: No identical CDR3 amino acid sequences were found to be shared among expanded clones across subjects, suggesting that TCR-beta repertoires were private in all groups. In phylogenetic analysis, the repertoires of 18 of 34 MS patients grouped into a cluster of related CDR3 sequences, which suggests a possible signature at the repertoire level. TCR clonal expansion was highest in HAM/TSP patients and lowest in MS patients, with MS patients falling below even healthy controls. No clinical or MRI features were associated with the MS cluster, and the authors said that larger cohorts are needed.

cDNA was synthesized by template-switch 5'RACE using a primer with a 10-nucleotide random unique molecular identifier that tagged each TCR transcript. Every sequencing run covered 15-18 subjects and yielded more than 170 million TCR-beta sequences. The RNeasy kit was used to extract total RNA. The KAPA Real-time Library Amplification kit was used to amplify TCR-beta VDJ regions with primers for the TCR constant region and the 5'RACE anchor. A first PCR added sample indexes and Illumina adaptors, after which a second PCR increased the library yield. After Ampure bead purification, the roughly 650 bp TCR product was size-selected on a 2% E-gel SizeSelection system. Before pooling, libraries had their quality checked on a Bioanalyzer, their concentration measured with Qubit, and their quantity determined with the Kapa Library Quantification kit. Libraries were sequenced paired-end 2 x 150 bp on an Illumina HiSeq 2500. To increase sequence diversity, about 25-31% phiX was spiked into each library pool. The study's own analysis went as follows. Quality-filtered reads were processed with the UMI-based MiGEC pipeline, which removed over 75% of raw TCR sequences during error correction. IMGT germline references were used for aligning VDJ genes, and each clonotype was defined as a unique CDR3 amino acid sequence together with its V-J genes. Clonal expansion, Shannon diversity, and CDR3 relatedness (CalcPairwiseDistances, ClusterSamples) were evaluated with VDJtools, and phylogenetic trees were built with CLCbio workbench. Using coefficient-of-variation modelling across technical triplicates, the study counted a clone as expanded if it had at least 8 unique UMIs. Clones were called with MiXCR by TCRdb after fastp trimmed the public reads at Q25, and only in-frame beta chains were retained. Rows merge per CDR3 protein into single entries with the most common DNA and genes. For this entry, the V and J calls and clone size follow TCRdb and not the study's own pipeline. Here the sample has about 55,000 distinct CDR3 sequences; just under 4% occur a single time. Jointly, the top ten make up around 2% of the sample.

For sorted-subset TCR libraries, about 1 million sorted CD4+ or CD8+ T cells were used. Multiple sclerosis patients were enrolled in a US clinical protocol evaluating disease progression by magnetic resonance imaging. Peripheral blood was subjected to Ficoll-Hypaque density gradient centrifugation to isolate PBMCs, which were then cryopreserved in liquid nitrogen. The study also sequenced paired sorted CD4+ and CD8+ subsets from healthy controls, HAM/TSP patients and MS patients. Including the terminal cysteine and phenylalanine, the CDR3 comprises 16 residues. Just the 48-base CDR3 DNA is kept, in frame starting at base 1. Reading the germline V gene gives CDR1 SGHRS and CDR2 YFSETQ. V is reduced by 3 bases and J by 1 base, leaving a spacing of 15 bases between them.

Rearrangement joined TRBV5-1 to TRBJ2-3, and the D gene may be TRBD1, 6 bases matching. This receptor was identified in a woman in her forties with multiple sclerosis. Sequencing input: CD4+ T cells from blood. The CDR3 sequence is CASSSPPRGGTDTQYF. The bases read TGCGCCAGCAGCTCCCCCCCCAGGGGCGGCACAGATACGCAGTATTTT.